This T cell receptor (beta chain) was recovered during a study of T-cell memory formation after mild COVID-19. TCRdb fed the 5' RACE reads into MiXCR, producing one record per CDR3 protein. The sample lists more than 250,000 distinct CDR3 sequences, about 17% seen once, with roughly 23% in the top ten. Study-level results: Shrinking CD4+ clones were chiefly CM and EM; CD8+ ones were chiefly EMRA. Detection of some responders pre-infection suggested pre-existing cross-reactive memory T cells participated.

There are a few counts of this clonotype. What it binds is unknown. What was sequenced was PBMCs or a T cell subset sorted from them (not recorded which). The sequence derives from a man aged 18 to 30 who had mild COVID-19 (a few samples of this study predate the infection). Cell type and time point are not known.

The chain's CDR3 is CASREASGWLKDTQYF. The CDR3 coding sequence is TGCGCCAGCAGGGAGGCTAGCGGGTGGTTAAAAGATACGCAGTATTTT. V is TRBV4-1 and J is TRBJ2-3; TRBD2 matches at 8 bases. This CDR3 is 16 amino acids long. J lost 5 bases, V lost 6 bases, and 13 bases had no gene match. Germline V gives CDR1 MGHRA, CDR2 YSYEKL.